This record looks at one T cell receptor beta chain sequence and its context. Its cognate antigen is unknown. TCRdb keeps only in-frame clones here, not all; method: immunoSEQ multiplex PCR. The table shows some 46,000 clones, with around 95% occurring only once. Having surgery to correct congenital heart defects, healthy Finnish infants acted as the donors. Only four of the eight donors provided a 0.5-1 mL blood sample. Blood DNA came from all available leukocytes, not a fixed cell number. The sample is drawn from a study of human thymus T cells. The study's findings and limits: What appeared biased in thymic and blood repertoires was the usage of V and J genes.

There are 16 residues in the CDR3. Trimming cost V 2 bases and J 1 base; bases outside gene matches: 6. Germline V CDR1 and CDR2: SGHDT, YYEEEE. The sequenced material came from blood. The sequence was collected from a girl under three years old with a congenital heart defect but otherwise immunologically healthy. The chain is built from TRBV5-6 and TRBJ2-1; 7 bases align to TRBD1. CDR3 DNA sequence: TGTGCCAGCAGCTTCACGGGCAGGGGGTCCTACAATGAGCAGTTCTTC. It translates to CASSFTGRGSYNEQFF.